This TCR beta chain was sequenced in a study of blood T cell repertoires in COVID-19. TCRdb's copy holds only in-frame clones and misses some; the assay was immunoSEQ multiplex PCR. Among under 85,000 clones listed, approximately 91% were seen once. After removal of 3 bases from V and 0 bases from J, the junction contained 6 bases not matched to a gene. The germline CDR1 and CDR2 sequences are SGHDT and YYEEEE. The CDR3 is made up of 15 amino acids. Sequenced input: peripheral blood. The clonotype originates from a man aged 70-80 years with active or convalescent COVID-19. The J gene is TRBJ2-7, the V gene TRBV5-6; 7 positions match TRBD1. The DNA for the CDR3 is TGTGCCAGCAGCTACTACAGGGGCTACTCCTACGAGCAGTACTTC. This translates into CASSYYRGYSYEQYF.